These T cell receptor beta chains were read from a single sample in a study of shared clonotypes between healthy human individuals. Sequenced by immunoSEQ multiplex PCR; TCRdb stores in-frame clones only, minus some. The sample consists of hundreds of thousands of clones, approximately 97% of them appearing once. Material: naive CD4+ T cells sorted from blood. These receptors all stem from a woman aged 25 to 39 in good health. The CDR3 runs from the conserved cysteine through the conserved F or W. The listing skips clone size in some rows; elsewhere it reads once, few, many or a size class.

clone size: .
V gene: TRBV7-9
CDR3 protein: CASSPIWEFAGGNTIYF

clone size: .
V gene: TRBV28
CDR3 protein: CASSLLGQYSNQPQHF

clone size: .
V gene: TRBV5-8
CDR3 protein: CASSLLRSGELFF

clone size: .
V gene: TRBV14
CDR3 protein: CASSRWTGGEDTEAFF

clone size: once
V gene: TRBV4-1
CDR3 protein: CASSHSGPFSNQPQHF

clone size: .
V gene: TRBV2
CDR3 protein: CASSGDSLKTQYF

clone size: once
V gene: TRBV10-3
CDR3 protein: CAISDDRGRANYGYTF

clone size: .
V gene: TRBV4-1
CDR3 protein: CASSQVGGRVLSGRETQYF

clone size: .
V gene: TRBV19
CDR3 protein: CASSMGLAPTGNEQFF

clone size: .
V gene: TRBV28
CDR3 protein: CAALPSSGRAGELFF